This TCR beta chain was sequenced in a study of blood T cells in healthy people across ages. The CDR3 runs 18 residues. V gave up 4 bases and J gave up 2 bases, with 22 bases separating them. In germline, CDR1 is MGHDK, CDR2 SYGVNS. Alongside a J-beta primer mix, a sample-barcoded 5' primer served in a second PCR lasting roughly 6 to 12 cycles. TCRdb called the 5' RACE reads again in MiXCR, with one record for every CDR3 protein. The sample gives 750,000 or so distinct CDR3 sequences, around 25% of which show up once; 9.4% is in the top ten. The same data also contributed to another study, on T cells of mothers and their children. That work states: Using the M1S primer, the second PCR added sample barcodes along with 2-4 random nucleotides. Evidence of persistent microchimeric T cell clones was absent.

The genes are TRBV25-1 and TRBJ2-3; no clear D gene. The sample was blood. This TCR came from a boy between 10 and 17 years old in good health. The CDR3 DNA reads as TGTGCCAGCAGTGTCCCAATCCGGACCAGCTCGGTCACAGATACGCAGTATTTT. Translation: CASSVPIRTSSVTDTQYF.